These T cell receptor beta chains were read from a single sample in a study of chemoradiotherapy in HPV16-positive cancers. Clones were read by immunoSEQ multiplex PCR, and TCRdb kept only the in-frame ones, dropping some. The sample carries 20,000 to 30,000 clones, roughly 94% recorded once. Sampling took place from a patient who underwent chemoradiotherapy. The source is a human donor with HPV-associated anogenital cancer. The CDR3 runs from the conserved cysteine through the conserved F or W. The D gene is left open where the match is weak. Clone size is stated in some rows and not others, as once, few, many or a class when expanded.

size | D | J | V | CDR3 | DNA
. | . | TRBJ1-2 | TRBV28 | CASRMLGGGAYGYTF | TGTGCCAGCAGGATGCTAGGGGGGGGTGCCTATGGCTACACCTTC
. | . | TRBJ1-4 | TRBV6-5 | CASSYKGFTGEKLFF | TGTGCCAGCAGTTACAAGGGTTTTACTGGTGAAAAACTGTTTTTT
. | TRBD1 | TRBJ1-2 | TRBV18 | CASSLQDRGRRLDGYTF | TGTGCCAGCTCACTACAAGACAGGGGGCGTCGTTTAGATGGCTACACCTTC
. | TRBD1 | TRBJ2-5 | TRBV5-6 | CASSSGSQGRETQYF | TGTGCCAGCAGCTCAGGGTCACAGGGGAGAGAGACCCAGTACTTC
. | TRBD1 | TRBJ1-2 | TRBV2 | CASRMTGIGNYGYTF | TGTGCCAGCAGGATGACAGGGATAGGAAACTATGGCTACACCTTC
. | TRBD1 | TRBJ1-5 | TRBV2 | CASSEPGQAGNQPQHF | TGTGCCAGCAGTGAACCGGGACAGGCGGGCAATCAGCCCCAGCATTTT
. | TRBD1 | TRBJ1-2 | TRBV29-1 | CSAEGTGGEGYTF | TGCAGCGCTGAAGGGACAGGGGGCGAAGGCTACACCTTC
once | . | TRBJ1-4 | TRBV28 | CASKLPGGSNEKLFF | TGTGCCAGCAAACTTCCGGGGGGCTCTAATGAAAAACTGTTTTTT
. | . | TRBJ2-1 | TRBV18 | CASSPDGRDNEQFF | TGTGCCAGCTCACCTGATGGCAGGGACAATGAGCAGTTCTTC
. | TRBD1 | TRBJ1-2 | TRBV6-5 | CASSTTGAYGYTF | TGTGCCAGCAGCACGACAGGGGCCTATGGCTACACCTTC
few | . | TRBJ1-4 | TRBV4-1 | CASSQEPWGARRGKLFF | TGCGCCAGCAGCCAAGAACCCTGGGGGGCGCGCCGCGGAAAACTGTTTTTT
. | . | TRBJ2-1 | TRBV5-1 | CASSLTPDDEQFF | TGCGCCAGCAGCCTCACTCCGGACGATGAGCAGTTCTTC
. | TRBD1 | TRBJ2-1 | TRBV6-1 | CASRGRGRGNEQFF | TGTGCCAGCAGGGGCAGGGGGCGCGGGAATGAGCAGTTCTTC
once | . | TRBJ1-5 | TRBV7-9 | CASSPQSGQPQHF | TGTGCCAGCAGCCCACAGAGCGGTCAGCCCCAGCATTTT
. | TRBD1 | TRBJ1-1 | TRBV7-9 | CASSTDRGDTEAFF | TGTGCCAGCAGCACGGACAGGGGTGACACTGAAGCTTTCTTT
. | . | TRBJ2-3 | TRBV6-1 | CASSETGLITDTQYF | TGTGCCAGCAGTGAAACGGGACTCATAACAGATACGCAGTATTTT
. | TRBD1 | TRBJ2-7 | TRBV10-2 | CATLLQGSQSSYEQYF | TGCGCCACCCTACTACAGGGGTCCCAGAGCTCCTACGAGCAGTACTTC
. | TRBD1 | TRBJ2-7 | TRBV10-2 | CASSGKTGGSYEQYF | TGCGCCAGCAGTGGAAAAACAGGGGGCTCCTACGAGCAGTACTTC
. | TRBD1 | TRBJ2-7 | TRBV10-3 | CAISEYTGGGEQYF | TGTGCCATCAGTGAGTACACAGGGGGCGGCGAGCAGTACTTC
. | . | TRBJ2-3 | TRBV1 | CTSSLTSGDIADTQYF | TGCACCAGCTCCCTGACTAGCGGGGATATCGCAGATACGCAGTATTTT
. | TRBD1 | TRBJ1-1 | TRBV9 | CASSAGTGGYTEAFF | TGTGCCAGCAGCGCGGGGACAGGGGGTTACACTGAAGCTTTCTTT
. | TRBD2 | TRBJ2-3 | TRBV29-1 | CSVTKLASTDTQYF | TGCAGCGTGACAAAACTAGCGAGCACAGATACGCAGTATTTT
few | TRBD1 | TRBJ1-4 | TRBV11-2 | CASSLVRTGGAGKLFF | TGTGCCAGCAGCTTAGTCCGGACAGGGGGCGCCGGAAAACTGTTTTTT
. | TRBD2 | TRBJ2-5 | TRBV30 | CAWSEGLAGGRRETQYF | TGTGCCTGGAGCGAAGGACTAGCGGGGGGGCGGCGAGAGACCCAGTACTTC
. | TRBD1 | TRBJ2-3 | TRBV5-4 | CASSLKRVGTGSTDTQYF | TGTGCCAGCAGCCTAAAAAGGGTTGGGACAGGGAGCACAGATACGCAGTATTTT
. | . | TRBJ2-3 | TRBV5-5 | CASSLQGTPTGDTQYF | TGTGCCAGCAGCTTGCAAGGGACACCCACGGGAGATACGCAGTATTTT
. | . | TRBJ1-1 | TRBV29-1 | CSVAPENTEAFF | TGCAGCGTTGCCCCGGAGAACACTGAAGCTTTCTTT
. | TRBD1 | TRBJ1-2 | TRBV6-1 | CASRTRGLNYGYTF | TGTGCCAGCAGGACTAGGGGGCTTAACTATGGCTACACCTTC
. | . | TRBJ2-7 | TRBV6-5 | CASSSNLLGAYYEQYF | TGTGCCAGCAGTTCCAACCTTCTGGGCGCCTACTACGAGCAGTACTTC